This entry lists 7 T cell receptor beta chains sequenced from one sample in a study of T-cell memory formation after mild COVID-19. TCRdb itself ran the 5' RACE reads through MiXCR, one entry per CDR3 protein. The sample carries about 320,000 distinct CDR3 sequences, roughly an eighth recorded once. The material sequenced was PBMCs or a T cell subset sorted from them (not recorded which). The source is a man younger than 35 who had mild COVID-19 (a few samples of this study predate the infection). Cell type and time point are not known.

Only a few counts were recorded for this clonotype. The V call is TRBV7-9, the J call TRBJ1-1, with 8 bases aligning to TRBD1. Germline-derived CDR1 and CDR2 are SEHNR and FQNEAQ (reference sequence). This CDR3 has 14 residues. The V and J ends lost 4 bases and 1 base, in that order; junction bases with no gene match: 2. CDR3 loop: CASSSGQENTEAFF. Here the CDR3 DNA reads TGTGCCAGCAGCTCGGGACAGGAGAACACTGAAGCTTTCTTT.

The chain is built from TRBV18 and TRBJ1-2; D unclear. The CDR3 runs 13 residues. V was shortened by 1 base and J by 8 bases, with 11 bases between the two germline ends. Germline V CDR1 and CDR2: KGHSH, LQKENI. The CDR3 bases are TGTGCCAGCTCACCACGGCAGGCGGAGGGCTACACCTTC. Translation: CASSPRQAEGYTF.

The chain uses TRBV20-1 and TRBJ2-7; 10 bases match TRBD1. The V segment lost 6 bases and the J segment 5 bases; nucleotides outside the gene matches: 7. The CDR3 runs 13 residues. Germline lookup yields CDR1 DFQATT and CDR2 SNEGSKA (reference sequence). The CDR3 coding sequence is TGCAGTGCCCCTGACAGGGGGCGCAACGAGCAGTACTTC. It translates to CSAPDRGRNEQYF.

This clonotype was detected only a few times. The rearrangement links TRBV4-3 to TRBJ2-5; weak D call: TRBD1 (6 bases). V shed 2 bases and J shed 2 bases, with 9 bases lying between them. Per germline, CDR1 LGHNA and CDR2 YSLEER. The CDR3 runs to 14 residues. The CDR3: CASSQRRGQETQYF. CDR3 nucleotides: TGCGCCAGCAGCCAACGCAGGGGACAAGAGACCCAGTACTTC.

This clonotype was seen at least ten times. The V gene is TRBV5-1, the J gene TRBJ2-7; tentative D call: TRBD1 (5 bases). Trimming pared 0 bases from V and 5 bases from J, leaving 12 bases between. From germline, CDR1 is SGHRS and CDR2 YFSETQ. The CDR3 is 14 amino acids. The CDR3 DNA reads as TGCGCCAGCAGCTTGGCCACAAGGGGCAACGAGCAGTACTTC. Translating gives CASSLATRGNEQYF.

This sequence joins TRBV15 and TRBJ2-7, with 8 bases matching TRBD1. This CDR3 has 14 amino acids. V shed 2 bases, J shed 1 base, and the junction held 1 base outside the gene matches. Germline V gene lookup returns CDR1 LNHNV and CDR2 YYDKDF (reference sequence). DNA of the CDR3: TGTGCCACCAGCAGACGGACAGGGTCCTACGAGCAGTACTTC. Encoded protein: CATSRRTGSYEQYF. The full variable domain, its missing parts supplied by reference TRBV15 and TRBJ2-7, is DAMVIQNPRYQVTQFGKPVTLSCSQTLNHNVMYWYQQKSSQAPKLLFHYYDKDFNNEADTPDNFQSRRPNTSFCFLDIRSPGLGDTAMYLCATSRRTGSYEQYFGPGTRLTVT.

This clonotype was counted a few times. The chain joins TRBV10-3 to TRBJ2-1; 10 bases are shared with TRBD2. V was pared by 3 bases and J by 7 bases, with 9 bases of the junction left unmatched. This CDR3 region has 16 residues. Germline assignment: CDR1 ENHRY and CDR2 SYGVKD. The chain's CDR3 is CAISEKRGGITNEQFF. Here the CDR3 DNA reads TGTGCCATCAGTGAAAAGCGGGGGGGGATTACAAATGAGCAGTTCTTC.